What follows are 17 T cell receptor beta chains derived from one specimen sequenced in a study of post-analysis software for immune sequencing data. Study results and caveats: About five TRBV segments were more frequent in patients than controls; TRBV5-6, TRBV5-1 and TRBV20-1 belonged to this group.

Prepared libraries of TCR beta cDNA carried unique molecular identifiers. TCRdb analysed the PCR reads with MiXCR anew, one entry per CDR3 protein. The sample lists roughly 730,000 distinct CDR3 sequences, approximately 30% occurring once. No antigen has been assigned to these receptors. The sample taken for sequencing was blood. The receptors shown here come from a girl aged 5 to 17 with multiple sclerosis.

This clonotype was detected many times. The chain is built from TRBV5-1 and TRBJ2-7, with D possibly TRBD2 on 5 matching bases. The V end was cut by 4 bases, the J end by 2 bases, with 13 bases between. CDR3 length equals 14 residues. Germline CDR1 SGHRS, CDR2 YFSETQ. CDR3 protein: CASSPEGRTYEQYF. CDR3 DNA sequence: TGCGCCAGCAGCCCGGAAGGGAGAACCTACGAGCAGTACTTC.

V usage is TRBV24-1 and J usage is TRBJ2-1; D is unresolved. Trimming cost V 6 bases and J 0 bases, with 11 bases left between them. CDR1 and CDR2 from the germline V gene are KGHDR and SFDVKD. The CDR3 spans 15 residues. This CDR3 reads CATSRAASSYNEQFF. The DNA for the CDR3 is TGTGCCACCAGTCGCGCCGCGAGCTCCTACAATGAGCAGTTCTTC.

V gene TRBV18 combines with J gene TRBJ2-7, with D perhaps TRBD1 (6 bases). The germline V gene has CDR1 KGHSH and CDR2 LQKENI. The V end lost 2 bases, the J end lost 2 bases, and 16 bases lay between the germline ends. The CDR3 runs 16 residues. The CDR3 loop is CASSPDHGQPTYEQYF. The CDR3 DNA follows: TGTGCCAGCTCACCAGATCATGGACAGCCAACCTACGAGCAGTACTTC.

About this clonotype itself: At one end, the junction sequence differs from germline, possibly due to a read error. The chain combines TRBV2 with TRBJ2-3; the match to TRBD1 covers 7 bases. Per germline, CDR1 SNHLY and CDR2 FYNNEI. This CDR3 is built from 15 residues. The CDR3 sequence is CASSRTGASTDAQYF. As DNA, the CDR3 is TGTGCCAGCAGTCGCACAGGGGCTAGCACAGATGCGCAGTATTTT.

The chain joins TRBV6-2 or TRBV6-3 to TRBJ2-1; 11 nucleotides agree with TRBD2. The V gene end was trimmed by 6 bases and the J gene end by 4 bases; junction bases not matched to a gene: 11. This CDR3 comprises 17 residues. CDR1 MNHEY and CDR2 SVGEGT come from the germline V gene. The CDR3 bases are TGTGCCAGCAGCCCCTTTCCGGGACTAGCGGAGTACAATGAGCAGTTCTTC. This encodes CASSPFPGLAEYNEQFF.

This clonotype came up once. One end of the junction does not line up with germline, which may come from a read error. J is TRBJ1-2 and V is TRBV20-1; 9 bases map to TRBD1. The CDR3 totals 17 residues. Germline V CDR1 and CDR2: DFQATT, SNEGSKA (reference sequence). The chain's CDR3 is CSARALGQGLPLLGYTF. CDR3 nucleotide sequence: TGCAGTGCCAGAGCATTGGGACAGGGTCTTCCGTTGCTGGGCTACACCTTC.

This chain joins TRBV6-5 and TRBJ2-3; no clear D. V shed 2 bases and J shed 6 bases, with 12 bases lying between them. Germline CDR1 and CDR2: MNHEY and SVGAGI. The CDR3 runs 14 residues. The CDR3 DNA sequence: TGTGCCAGCAGTTACCCCGGGCCCAGGGATACGCAGTATTTT. Protein: CASSYPGPRDTQYF.

The CDR3 is CASSLDRTRSSYNEQFF. CDR3 DNA: TGTGCCAGCAGCTTAGATCGTACGCGCAGCTCCTACAATGAGCAGTTCTTC. The chain combines TRBV11-2 with TRBJ2-1; D gene unclear. From germline, CDR1 is SGHAT and CDR2 FQNNGV. Trimming removed 0 bases from V and 0 bases from J, with 12 bases in between. This CDR3 is built from 17 residues.

This chain joins TRBV25-1 and TRBJ2-5; perhaps TRBD2 as D (5 bases). CDR1 is MGHDK, CDR2 SYGVNS, per germline. The CDR3 has 16 amino acids. With 1 base removed from V and 1 base from J, the gap between germline ends came to 13 bases. This chain's CDR3 is CASSESGEGGQETQYF. The CDR3 nucleotides read TGTGCCAGCAGTGAATCTGGGGAAGGAGGCCAAGAGACCCAGTACTTC.

This chain connects TRBV27 to TRBJ1-2; TRBD1 might be the D (5 bases). This CDR3 contains 15 residues. The germline V gene has CDR1 MNHEY and CDR2 SMNVEV (reference sequence). The V end lost 7 bases, the J end lost 1 base, and 16 bases lay between the germline ends. The CDR3 region has the DNA TGTGCCAGCACCCCCATCGGGCAGGGTAACTATGGCTACACCTTC. The encoded protein is CASTPIGQGNYGYTF.

The chain is built from TRBV5-1 and TRBJ2-1; 8 bases line up with TRBD1. With 1 base clipped from V and 8 bases from J, the junction kept 14 bases outside the gene matches. CDR1 and CDR2 (germline): SGHRS, YFSETQ. CDR3 size: 17 residues. For the CDR3, the DNA is TGCGCCAGCAGCTTGACCGCATCACAGGGGGTATCGGATGAGCAGTTCTTC. Translation: CASSLTASQGVSDEQFF. The variable domain in full, completed from reference TRBV5-1 and TRBJ2-1, reads KAGVTQTPRYLIKTRGQQVTLSCSPISGHRSVSWYQQTPGQGLQFLFEYFSETQRNKGNFPGRFSGRQFSNSRSEMNVSTLELGDSALYLCASSLTASQGVSDEQFFGPGTRLTVL.

This clonotype was picked up a small number of times. This chain links TRBV3-1 with TRBJ1-2; 8 bases fit TRBD1. The germline gives CDR1 LGHDT, CDR2 YNNKEL (reference sequence). This CDR3 is 14 amino acids long. The ends lost 0 bases at V and 8 bases at J; junction bases unmatched: 5. In nucleotides, the CDR3 is TGTGCCAGCAGCCAAGAGCCGGACAGGGTGGGCTACACCTTC. This sequence encodes CASSQEPDRVGYTF. The whole variable domain, filled in from reference TRBV3-1 and TRBJ1-2, reads DTAVSQTPKYLVTQMGNDKSIKCEQNLGHDTMYWYKQDSKKFLKIMFSYNNKELIINETVPNRFSPKSPDKAHLNLHINSLELGDSAVYFCASSQEPDRVGYTFGSGTRLTVV.

V usage is TRBV11-2 and J usage is TRBJ2-1; D may match TRBD1 or TRBD2 (5 bases each). The V end was cut by 5 bases, the J end by 7 bases, with 24 bases between. The CDR3 loop spans 17 amino acids. CDR1 and CDR2 from the germline V gene are SGHAT and FQNNGV. Here the CDR3 DNA reads TGTGCCAGCAGCACCTCCAGAGGGGCTCTCCTGAGGAATGAGCAGTTCTTC. Translating it yields CASSTSRGALLRNEQFF.

This clonotype has a handful of counts. The chain employs TRBV6-2 or TRBV6-3 and TRBJ2-1; D gene ambiguous. CDR1 and CDR2 from the germline V gene are MNHEY and SVGEGT. Trimming cost V 2 bases and J 7 bases, with 15 bases left between them. CDR3 length: 15 amino acids. The CDR3 reads CASSYARISLNEQFF. In DNA, the CDR3 is TGTGCCAGCAGTTACGCTCGGATCAGTTTAAATGAGCAGTTCTTC.

The chain joins TRBV28 to TRBJ1-5; TRBD1 matches 7 bases. Trimming at V came to 5 bases and at J to 9 bases, leaving 7 bases not matched to a gene. Germline loops: CDR1 MDHEN, CDR2 SYDVKM. The CDR3 is 13 amino acids. In DNA form, the CDR3 reads TGTGCCAGCAGTGGGTGGGACAGCCCGCCCCAGCATTTT. Translating it yields CASSGWDSPPQHF.

This chain links TRBV29-1 with TRBJ1-2, with a tentative D call TRBD1 (6 bases). Deletions cut 4 bases from V and 6 bases from J, with 15 bases between. This CDR3 spans 13 amino acids. In germline, CDR1 is SQVTM, CDR2 ANQGSEA. In nucleotides, the CDR3 is TGCAGCGTTGGAAGACCCAGGGGAGATGGCTACACCTTC. Its protein product is CSVGRPRGDGYTF.

This clonotype has just a few counts. V and J are TRBV4-3 and TRBJ1-2, with 7 nucleotides matching TRBD1. The junction had 6 bases not matched to a gene; V was cut back by 1 base and J by 4 bases. Germline-derived CDR1 and CDR2 are LGHNA and YSLEER. The CDR3 contains 15 residues. DNA for the CDR3: TGCGCCAGCAGCCAAGCGGTAGGGGGCGGCTATGGCTACACCTTC. It yields the protein CASSQAVGGGYGYTF.